This T cell receptor (beta chain) was identified during a study of identical twins. There are 13 residues in the CDR3. Trimming took 0 bases from V and 8 from J; bases not matched to a gene: 2. Germline CDR1 MNHNY, CDR2 SVGAGI (reference sequence). TCRdb analysed the 5' RACE reads with MiXCR anew, one entry per CDR3 protein. The table includes fewer than 250,000 distinct CDR3 sequences, roughly 9.4% detected once. This clonotype was counted only a few times. The sample comprised memory (CD45RO+) T cells sorted from blood. This receptor was obtained from a woman between 18 and 29 years old in good health. J is TRBJ1-2 and V is TRBV6-6, with 8 bases fitting TRBD1. CDR3 nucleotides: TGTGCCAGCAGTTACTCGACAGGGGACGGCTACACCTTC. It yields the protein CASSYSTGDGYTF.